A single sample is the source of the 14 T cell receptor beta chains below, sequenced in a study of cytomegalovirus exposure and HLA in healthy donors. The PCR used 60 Vbeta and 13 Jbeta primers. Profiled with immunoSEQ multiplex PCR; TCRdb holds only in-frame clones, not every one. The data contain under 200,000 clones, almost 80% of them seen just once; the ten biggest clones take up 11% to 15%. Sequenced sample: PBMCs. The receptors stem from a man aged 50 or older in good health and CMV-seropositive.

The chain carries TRBV4-2 and TRBJ2-1, with D maybe TRBD2 (6 bases). In germline, CDR1 is LGHNA, CDR2 YNFKEQ. The V and J ends lost 2 bases and 3 bases respectively, with 11 bases between them. CDR3 length: 15 amino acids. CDR3 bases: TGTGCCAGCAGCCAAAGATCGGAGGGCTACAATGAGCAGTTCTTC. Its protein is CASSQRSEGYNEQFF.

V is TRBV7-6 and J is TRBJ2-5; no reliable D call. The CDR3 has 15 residues. Trimming left V 5 bases short and J 4 bases short, with 17 bases between. Per the germline V gene, CDR1 is SGHVS and CDR2 is FNYEAQ. In DNA form, the CDR3 reads TGTGCCAGCAGCCGAGAGTTGGTGAGTGGAGAGACCCAGTACTTC. It is translated as CASSRELVSGETQYF.

The J gene is TRBJ2-5, the V gene TRBV7-2, with D possibly TRBD2 on 6 matching bases. This CDR3 has 15 residues. The germline gives CDR1 SGHTA, CDR2 FQGNSA. V was trimmed by 11 bases and J by 2 bases, leaving 21 bases between them. The CDR3 region has the DNA TGTGCCTCTCGGGTAGCGGCAACTCAACAAGAGACCCAGTACTTC. Protein: CASRVAATQQETQYF.

The chain joins TRBV28 to TRBJ1-4; 7 nucleotides line up with TRBD1. This CDR3 is 16 amino acids long. V lost 6 bases and J lost 8; bases outside the gene matches: 15. Germline CDR1 is MDHEN and CDR2 is SYDVKM. CDR3 in DNA: TGTGCCAGCAGAGGTTCCCGGGACAGCCTGACCGAAAAACTGTTTTTT. It is translated as CASRGSRDSLTEKLFF.

The chain employs TRBV30 and TRBJ1-4; unclear D gene. Per the germline V gene, CDR1 is GTSNPN and CDR2 is SVGIG (reference sequence). This CDR3 is 14 amino acids long. Trimming shortened V by 3 bases and J by 3 bases, and 11 bases separated the two germline ends. The CDR3 here is CAWRKREANEKLFF. In nucleotides, the CDR3 is TGTGCCTGGAGAAAAAGGGAGGCTAATGAAAAACTGTTTTTT. The full variable domain, completed using reference TRBV30 and TRBJ1-4, is SQTIHQWPATLVQPVGSPLSLECTVEGTSNPNLYWYRQAAGRGLQLLFYSVGIGQISSEVPQNLSASRPQDRQFILSSKKLLLSDSGFYLCAWRKREANEKLFFGSGTQLSVL.

This rearrangement joins TRBV27 to TRBJ1-1; tentatively, D is TRBD1 (5 bases). The CDR3 extends over 16 amino acids. Trimming cost V 6 bases and J 4 bases, with 21 bases left between them. Germline V gene data show CDR1 as MNHEY and CDR2 as SMNVEV (reference sequence). The CDR3 reads CASSFGTRTVFTEAFF. The DNA of the CDR3 is TGTGCCAGCAGCTTTGGGACTCGGACTGTGTTCACTGAAGCTTTCTTT.

The chain couples TRBV28 to TRBJ1-1, with 8 bases that match TRBD1. CDR3 size: 17 residues. Germline V gene lookup returns CDR1 MDHEN and CDR2 SYDVKM. V trimming: 6 bases; J trimming: 5 bases; junction bases outside the gene matches: 17. The CDR3 region is CASRHRFRTGSQTEAFF. Written as DNA, the CDR3 is TGTGCCAGCAGACACCGATTTCGGACAGGGAGTCAGACTGAAGCTTTCTTT.

The gene calls are TRBV7-9 and TRBJ1-6, with 8 nucleotides matching TRBD1. The CDR3 length is 16 residues. The germline V gene has CDR1 SEHNR and CDR2 FQNEAQ (reference sequence). V lost 2 bases and J lost 5; bases outside the gene matches: 5. CDR3 residues: CASSLYGQGDNSPLHF. The CDR3 coding sequence is TGTGCCAGCAGCTTATATGGACAGGGCGATAATTCACCCCTCCACTTT.

The chain combines TRBV7-8 with TRBJ1-5, with D unclear. The CDR3 runs 12 residues. Germline V gene lookup returns CDR1 SGHVS and CDR2 FQNEAQ. Trimming left V 5 bases short and J 7 bases short, with 9 bases between. For the CDR3, the DNA is TGTGCCAGCAGCCCGAGAGGACAGCCCCAGCATTTT. This translates into CASSPRGQPQHF.

J is TRBJ1-1 and V is TRBV28; unclear D gene. Germline CDR1 is MDHEN and CDR2 is SYDVKM. V was cut by 5 bases and J by 3 bases, with 4 bases left in between. The CDR3 length is 11 residues. The CDR3 loop is CASSADTEAFF. The CDR3 DNA reads as TGTGCCAGCAGTGCAGACACTGAAGCTTTCTTT.

The genes are TRBV5-6 and TRBJ2-5; the match to TRBD2 covers 14 bases. V trimming: 4 bases; J trimming: 4 bases; junction bases outside the gene matches: 12. CDR3 length: 18 residues. Germline V gives CDR1 SGHDT, CDR2 YYEEEE. In nucleotides, the CDR3 is TGTGCCAGCAGCCTACCGGGACTAGCGGGGGCACGGGGAGAGACCCAGTACTTC. Translation gives CASSLPGLAGARGETQYF.

As concerns this clone: This sample also contains other DNA sequences that code for the same CDR3. The V gene is TRBV27, the J gene TRBJ2-7; 8 bases are a match to TRBD1. The CDR3 runs 14 residues. The germline CDR1 and CDR2 sequences are MNHEY and SMNVEV (reference sequence). V was clipped by 5 bases and J by 3 bases; unmatched bases: 6. CDR3 loop: CASSLIGQGYEQYF. CDR3 coding DNA: TGTGCCAGCAGTCTAATCGGACAGGGCTACGAGCAGTACTTC.

The V call is TRBV28, the J call TRBJ1-1; 11 bases align to TRBD1. CDR1 is MDHEN and CDR2 is SYDVKM in the germline V gene. V lost 6 bases and J lost 0; bases outside the gene matches: 12. The CDR3 totals 18 residues. CDR3 bases: TGTGCCAGCAGCCTGGTCGGACAGGGGGCCAACATGAACACTGAAGCTTTCTTT. Translated, it gives CASSLVGQGANMNTEAFF.

V gene TRBV9 combines with J gene TRBJ1-6, with TRBD1 as a possible D gene (6 bases). The V end lost 5 bases, the J end lost 8 bases, and 17 bases lay between the germline ends. There are 15 residues in the CDR3. CDR1 and CDR2 (germline): SGDLS, YYNGEE. The CDR3 here is CASSRTGLNDSPLHF. The CDR3 nucleotides read TGTGCCAGCAGTAGAACAGGGCTTAACGATTCACCCCTCCACTTT.